This T cell receptor (beta chain) was recovered during a study of CD8 T cells in ankylosing spondylitis. Findings and limits, study-wide: Clones linked with disease were CD8+ and fairly uncommon in the peripheral blood. Clones tied to disease were said to be significantly enriched in matched ankylosing spondylitis synovial fluid.

The germline V and J ends were trimmed by 10 bases and 1 base, with 13 bases remaining between them. CDR3 size: 13 residues. Germline V lookup: CDR1 ENHRY, CDR2 SYGVKD. Generation of TCR beta libraries employed quantitative 5'-RACE incorporating molecular barcodes. TCRdb processed the 5' RACE reads anew with MiXCR; each CDR3 protein has one entry. This sample has about 190,000 distinct CDR3 sequences, with over 10% found just once. On this clonotype itself: The antigen is not known.

This chain uses TRBV10-3 with TRBJ1-1; D is uncertain. The specimen was blood, either unsorted or a sorted T cell fraction (not recorded which). This clonotype was obtained from a female donor with ankylosing spondylitis or in good health (not recorded which). This chain's CDR3 is CATTHQPNTEAFF. The CDR3 nucleotides are TGTGCCACCACCCACCAGCCGAACACTGAAGCTTTCTTT.